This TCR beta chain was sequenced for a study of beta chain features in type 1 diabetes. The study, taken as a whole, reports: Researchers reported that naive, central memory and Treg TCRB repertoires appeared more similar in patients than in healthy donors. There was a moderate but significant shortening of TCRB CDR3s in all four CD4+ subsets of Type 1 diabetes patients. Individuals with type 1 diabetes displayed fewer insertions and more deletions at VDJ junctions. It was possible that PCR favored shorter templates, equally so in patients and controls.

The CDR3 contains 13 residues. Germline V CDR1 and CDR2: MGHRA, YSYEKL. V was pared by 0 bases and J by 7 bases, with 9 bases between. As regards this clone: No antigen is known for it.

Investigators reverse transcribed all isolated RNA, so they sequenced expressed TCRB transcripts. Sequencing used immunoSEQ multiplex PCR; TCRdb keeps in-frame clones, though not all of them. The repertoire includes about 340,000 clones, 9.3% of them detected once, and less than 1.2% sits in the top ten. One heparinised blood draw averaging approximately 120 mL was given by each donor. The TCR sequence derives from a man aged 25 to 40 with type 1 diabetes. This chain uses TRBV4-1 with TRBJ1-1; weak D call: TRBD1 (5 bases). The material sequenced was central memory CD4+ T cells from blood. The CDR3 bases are TGCGCCAGCAGCCAAGATGGGGGGTATGAAGCTTTCTTT. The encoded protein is CASSQDGGYEAFF.